This TCR beta chain was documented in a study of blood T cell repertoires in COVID-19. Profiling relied on immunoSEQ multiplex PCR, and the TCRdb table lists in-frame clones only, not all of them. The table records about 120,000 clones, 85% to 90% of them present only once. The CDR3 consists of 16 residues. After removal of 3 bases from V and 3 bases from J, the junction contained 5 bases not matched to a gene. CDR1 is SGHAT and CDR2 is FQNNGV in the germline V gene. The sequence derives from a man in his 60s with acute or convalescent COVID-19. J is TRBJ2-3 and V is TRBV11-2; TRBD2 matches at 11 bases. The sequenced sample was peripheral blood. The CDR3 sequence: CASSFRLAGGTDTQYF. The CDR3 DNA follows: TGTGCCAGCAGCTTCCGGCTAGCGGGAGGAACAGATACGCAGTATTTT.